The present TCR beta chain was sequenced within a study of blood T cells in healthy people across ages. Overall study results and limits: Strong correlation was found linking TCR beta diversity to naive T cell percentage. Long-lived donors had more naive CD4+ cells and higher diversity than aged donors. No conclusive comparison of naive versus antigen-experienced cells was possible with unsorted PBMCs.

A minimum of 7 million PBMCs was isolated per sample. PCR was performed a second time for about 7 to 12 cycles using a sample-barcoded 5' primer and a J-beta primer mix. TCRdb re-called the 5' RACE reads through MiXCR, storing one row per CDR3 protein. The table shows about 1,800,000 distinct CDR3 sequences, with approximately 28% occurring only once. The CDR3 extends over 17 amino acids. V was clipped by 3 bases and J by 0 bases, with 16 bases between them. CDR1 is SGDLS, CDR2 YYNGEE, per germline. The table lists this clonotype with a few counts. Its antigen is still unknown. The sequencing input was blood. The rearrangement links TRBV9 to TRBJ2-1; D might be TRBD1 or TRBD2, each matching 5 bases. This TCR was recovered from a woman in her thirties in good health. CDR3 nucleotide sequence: TGTGCCAGCAGCGCCCCTCCGGGACGGAGCTCCTACAATGAGCAGTTCTTC. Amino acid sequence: CASSAPPGRSSYNEQFF.